These 8 T cell receptor beta chains came from one sample sequenced in a study of early T cells in non-severe SARS-CoV-2 infection. TCRdb reprocessed the 5' RACE reads via MiXCR and lists one record per CDR3 protein. The table lists 80,000 or so distinct CDR3 sequences, about 11% of them singletons. The sequences come from whole blood, collected at baseline. All receptors derive from an adult who was a healthcare worker with PCR-confirmed SARS-CoV-2 infection or an uninfected control (not recorded which).

This chain links TRBV6-5 with TRBJ2-3, with 9 bases lining up with TRBD2. The CDR3 contains 17 residues. The ends lost 5 bases at V and 0 bases at J; junction bases unmatched: 9. Germline lookup yields CDR1 MNHEY and CDR2 SVGAGI. The CDR3 sequence: CASSRGVAGESTDTQYF. CDR3 nucleotide sequence: TGTGCCAGCAGTCGCGGAGTAGCGGGGGAGAGCACAGATACGCAGTATTTT.

This clonotype was counted only a few times. This sequence joins TRBV7-2 and TRBJ1-3; 7 bases agree with TRBD1. Losses at the gene ends were 5 bases for V and 0 bases for J; bases not matched to a gene: 4. CDR1 and CDR2 (germline): SGHTA, FQGNSA. The CDR3 is 15 amino acids. The CDR3: CASSRDSRSGNTIYF. CDR3 sequence (DNA): TGTGCCAGCAGCCGGGACAGCCGCTCTGGAAACACCATATATTTT.

CDR3 in DNA: TGTGCCAGCAGCTTGGCCGGGGGTATTGAAAAACTGTTTTTT. Translating it yields CASSLAGGIEKLFF. This chain links TRBV5-4 with TRBJ1-4, with a weak D call TRBD1 (5 bases). Germline V lookup: CDR1 SGHNT, CDR2 YYREEE (reference sequence). The length of the CDR3 is 14 residues. V was shortened by 0 bases and J by 7 bases, with 10 bases between the two germline ends.

This clonotype was counted between two and nine times. The V call is TRBV29-1, the J call TRBJ1-5; D unclear. The CDR3 consists of 12 residues. V lost 4 bases to trimming and J lost 4 bases, with 8 bases between them. The germline V gene encodes CDR1 SQVTM and CDR2 ANQGSEA. CDR3 coding DNA: TGCAGCGTTGGGTCAGAGAATCAGCCCCAGCATTTT. Amino acids: CSVGSENQPQHF.

This clonotype was seen at least ten times. The chain recombines TRBV7-2 with TRBJ1-1; D not certain. The V end lost 4 bases, the J end lost 7 bases, and 7 bases lay between the germline ends. CDR1 SGHTA and CDR2 FQGNSA come from the germline V gene. The CDR3 contains 11 residues. The CDR3 nucleotides are TGTGCCAGCAGCTACCGGGGTGAAGCTTTCTTT. Translating it yields CASSYRGEAFF.

The rearrangement joins TRBV7-9 to TRBJ1-2, with TRBD1 as a possible D gene (6 bases). Germline loops: CDR1 SEHNR, CDR2 FQNEAQ (reference sequence). This CDR3 has 15 amino acids. The V end was cut by 5 bases, the J end by 4 bases, with 17 bases between. The CDR3 DNA follows: TGTGCCAGCAGCCGAGCGGCACAGGGCATCTATGGCTACACCTTC. The encoded protein is CASSRAAQGIYGYTF.

This clonotype was counted between two and nine times. The chain employs TRBV12-3 or TRBV12-4 and TRBJ1-4; D is uncertain. Deletions cut 1 base from V and 10 bases from J, with 7 bases between. CDR3 length equals 12 residues. Written as DNA, the CDR3 is TGTGCCAGCAGTTTAGGGAGTGGAAAACTGTTTTTT. It encodes CASSLGSGKLFF.

V gene TRBV6-6 combines with J gene TRBJ2-1, with TRBD2 matching 9 bases. V shed 6 bases and J 1 base; nucleotides not matched to a gene: 4. The CDR3 is 15 amino acids. CDR1 and CDR2 (germline): MNHNY, SVGAGI (reference sequence). The CDR3 nucleotides are TGTGCCAGCAGGAACGCGGGGGGGTCCTACAATGAGCAGTTCTTC. Its protein is CASRNAGGSYNEQFF.